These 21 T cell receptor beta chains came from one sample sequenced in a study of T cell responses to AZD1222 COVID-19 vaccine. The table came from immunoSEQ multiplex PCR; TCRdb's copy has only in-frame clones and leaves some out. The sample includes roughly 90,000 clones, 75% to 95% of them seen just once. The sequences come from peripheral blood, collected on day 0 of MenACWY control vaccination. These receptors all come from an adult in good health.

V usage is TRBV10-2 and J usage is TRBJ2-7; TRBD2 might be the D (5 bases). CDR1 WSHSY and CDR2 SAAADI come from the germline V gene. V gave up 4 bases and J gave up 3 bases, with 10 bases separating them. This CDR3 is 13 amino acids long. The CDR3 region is CASSAGIIYEQYF. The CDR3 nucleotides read TGCGCCAGCAGTGCCGGGATCATCTACGAGCAGTACTTC.

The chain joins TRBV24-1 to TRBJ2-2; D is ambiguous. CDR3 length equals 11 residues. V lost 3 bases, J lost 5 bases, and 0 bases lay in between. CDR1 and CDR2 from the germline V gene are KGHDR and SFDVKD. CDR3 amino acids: CATSDTGELFF. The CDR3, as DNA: TGTGCCACCAGTGATACCGGGGAGCTGTTTTTT.

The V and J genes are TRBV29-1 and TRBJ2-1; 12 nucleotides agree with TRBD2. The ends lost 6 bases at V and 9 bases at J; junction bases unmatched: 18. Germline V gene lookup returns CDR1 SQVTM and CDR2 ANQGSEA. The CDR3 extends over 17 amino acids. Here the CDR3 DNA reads TGCAGCGTAGGGGGCCTAGCGGGAGGGCCGAGGGCGGGTGAGCAGTTCTTC. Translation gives CSVGGLAGGPRAGEQFF.

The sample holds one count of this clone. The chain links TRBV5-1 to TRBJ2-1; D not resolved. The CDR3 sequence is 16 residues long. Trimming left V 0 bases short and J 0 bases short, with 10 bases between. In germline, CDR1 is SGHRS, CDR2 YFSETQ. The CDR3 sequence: CASSLAGRGSYNEQFF. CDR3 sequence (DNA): TGCGCCAGCAGCTTGGCCGGCAGAGGCTCCTACAATGAGCAGTTCTTC. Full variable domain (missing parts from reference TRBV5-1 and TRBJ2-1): KAGVTQTPRYLIKTRGQQVTLSCSPISGHRSVSWYQQTPGQGLQFLFEYFSETQRNKGNFPGRFSGRQFSNSRSEMNVSTLELGDSALYLCASSLAGRGSYNEQFFGPGTRLTVL.

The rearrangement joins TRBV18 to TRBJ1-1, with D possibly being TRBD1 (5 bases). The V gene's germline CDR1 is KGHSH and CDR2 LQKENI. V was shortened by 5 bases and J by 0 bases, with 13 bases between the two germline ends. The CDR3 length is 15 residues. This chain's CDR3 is CASSAGSPMNTEAFF. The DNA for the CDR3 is TGTGCCAGCTCAGCAGGGTCCCCCATGAACACTGAAGCTTTCTTT.

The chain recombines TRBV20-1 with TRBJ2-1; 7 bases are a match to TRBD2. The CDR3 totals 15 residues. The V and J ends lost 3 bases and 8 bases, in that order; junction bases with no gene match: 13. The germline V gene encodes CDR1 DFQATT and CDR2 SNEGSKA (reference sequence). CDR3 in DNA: TGCAGTGCTAGTAGGGATGGGGGGGTTCTGGATGAGCAGTTCTTC. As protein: CSASRDGGVLDEQFF.

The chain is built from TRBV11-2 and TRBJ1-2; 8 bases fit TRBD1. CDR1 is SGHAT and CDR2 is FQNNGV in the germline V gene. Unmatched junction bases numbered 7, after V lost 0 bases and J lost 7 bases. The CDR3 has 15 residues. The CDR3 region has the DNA TGTGCCAGCAGCTTAGAGGGACAGGAAGCGTTTGGCTACACCTTC. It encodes CASSLEGQEAFGYTF.

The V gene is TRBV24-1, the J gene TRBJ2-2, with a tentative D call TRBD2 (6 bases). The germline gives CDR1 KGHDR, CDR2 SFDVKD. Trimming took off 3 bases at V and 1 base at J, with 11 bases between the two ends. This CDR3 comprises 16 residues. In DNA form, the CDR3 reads TGTGCCACCAGTGATGCGGGACTCCAGAACACCGGGGAGCTGTTTTTT. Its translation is CATSDAGLQNTGELFF.

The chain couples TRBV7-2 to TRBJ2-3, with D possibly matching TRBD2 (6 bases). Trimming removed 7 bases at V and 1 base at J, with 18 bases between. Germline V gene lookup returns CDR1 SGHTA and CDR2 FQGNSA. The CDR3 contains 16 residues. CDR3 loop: CASTHAWGEGTDTQYF. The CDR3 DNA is TGTGCCAGCACTCATGCGTGGGGGGAGGGCACAGATACGCAGTATTTT.

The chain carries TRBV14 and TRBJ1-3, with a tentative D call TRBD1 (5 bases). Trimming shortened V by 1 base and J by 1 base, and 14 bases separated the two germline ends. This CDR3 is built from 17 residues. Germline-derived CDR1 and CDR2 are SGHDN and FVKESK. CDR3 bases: TGTGCCAGCAGCCAAGTTTCAGGGAGATTATCTGGAAACACCATATATTTT. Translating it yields CASSQVSGRLSGNTIYF.

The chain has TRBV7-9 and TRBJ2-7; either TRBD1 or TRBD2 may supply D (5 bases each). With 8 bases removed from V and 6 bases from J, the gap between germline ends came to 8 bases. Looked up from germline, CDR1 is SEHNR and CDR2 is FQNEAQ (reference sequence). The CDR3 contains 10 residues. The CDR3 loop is CASGGGEQYF. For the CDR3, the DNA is TGTGCCAGCGGGGGTGGCGAGCAGTACTTC.

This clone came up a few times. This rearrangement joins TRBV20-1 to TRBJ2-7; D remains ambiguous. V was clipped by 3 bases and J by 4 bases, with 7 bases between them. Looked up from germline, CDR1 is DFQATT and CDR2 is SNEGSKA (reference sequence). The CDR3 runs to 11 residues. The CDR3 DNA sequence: TGCAGTGCTAGGTACACGTACGAGCAGTACTTC. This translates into CSARYTYEQYF.

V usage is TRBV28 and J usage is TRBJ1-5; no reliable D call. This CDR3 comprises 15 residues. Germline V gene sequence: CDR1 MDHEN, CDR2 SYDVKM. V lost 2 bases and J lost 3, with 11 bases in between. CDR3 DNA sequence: TGTGCCAGCAGTTTAGGACGGGGTCCCAATCAGCCCCAGCATTTT. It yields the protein CASSLGRGPNQPQHF.

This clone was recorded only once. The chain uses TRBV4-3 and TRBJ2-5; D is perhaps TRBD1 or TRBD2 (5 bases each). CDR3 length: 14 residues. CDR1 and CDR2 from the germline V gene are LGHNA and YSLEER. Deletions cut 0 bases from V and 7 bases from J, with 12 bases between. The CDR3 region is CASSQDGGVGTQYF. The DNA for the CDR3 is TGCGCCAGCAGCCAAGATGGGGGAGTTGGGACCCAGTACTTC.

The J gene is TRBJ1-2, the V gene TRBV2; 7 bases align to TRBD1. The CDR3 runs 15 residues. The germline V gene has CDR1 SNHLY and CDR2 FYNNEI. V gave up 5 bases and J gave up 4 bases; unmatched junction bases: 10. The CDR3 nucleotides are TGTGCCAGCAGTACAAGCGGGAGGACAGGCTATGGCTACACCTTC. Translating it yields CASSTSGRTGYGYTF.

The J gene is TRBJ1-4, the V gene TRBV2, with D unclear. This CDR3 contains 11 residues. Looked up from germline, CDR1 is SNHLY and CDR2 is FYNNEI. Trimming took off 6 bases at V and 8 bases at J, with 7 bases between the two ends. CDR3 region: CASSTGEKLFF. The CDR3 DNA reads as TGTGCCAGCAGCACGGGGGAAAAACTGTTTTTT.

Here the CDR3 reads CASRANGDSGNTIYF. The CDR3 DNA reads as TGTGCCAGCCGAGCGAACGGTGACTCTGGAAACACCATATATTTT. The V gene is TRBV18, the J gene TRBJ1-3, with no clear D. The CDR3 is 15 residues long. CDR1 and CDR2 from the germline V gene are KGHSH and LQKENI. The V and J ends lost 8 bases and 0 bases respectively, with 14 bases between them.

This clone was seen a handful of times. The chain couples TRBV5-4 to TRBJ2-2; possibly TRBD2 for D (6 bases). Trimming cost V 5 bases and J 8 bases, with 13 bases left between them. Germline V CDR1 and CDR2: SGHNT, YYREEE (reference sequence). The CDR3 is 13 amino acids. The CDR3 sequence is CASRMTRTGELFF. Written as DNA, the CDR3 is TGTGCCAGCAGGATGACTAGGACAGGGGAGCTGTTTTTT.

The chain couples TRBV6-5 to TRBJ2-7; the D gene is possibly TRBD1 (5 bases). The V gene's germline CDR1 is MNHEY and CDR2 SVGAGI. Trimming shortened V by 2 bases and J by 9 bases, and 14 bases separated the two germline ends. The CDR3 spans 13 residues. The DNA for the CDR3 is TGTGCCAGCAGTTACGGCAGGGCGGTGGGGCAGTACTTC. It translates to CASSYGRAVGQYF.

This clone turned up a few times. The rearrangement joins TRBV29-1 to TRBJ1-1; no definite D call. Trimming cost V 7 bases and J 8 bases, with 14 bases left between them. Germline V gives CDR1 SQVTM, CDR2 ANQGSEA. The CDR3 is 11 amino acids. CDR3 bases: TGCAGCGCCCCTTCGCGCGGAGAAGCTTTCTTT. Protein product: CSAPSRGEAFF.

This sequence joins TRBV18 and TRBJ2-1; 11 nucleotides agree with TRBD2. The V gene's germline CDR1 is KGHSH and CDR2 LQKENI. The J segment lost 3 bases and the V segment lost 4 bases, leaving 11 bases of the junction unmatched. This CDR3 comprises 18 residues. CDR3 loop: CASSLEHPGLADYNEQFF. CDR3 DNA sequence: TGTGCCAGCTCACTCGAACACCCGGGACTAGCGGACTACAATGAGCAGTTCTTC.